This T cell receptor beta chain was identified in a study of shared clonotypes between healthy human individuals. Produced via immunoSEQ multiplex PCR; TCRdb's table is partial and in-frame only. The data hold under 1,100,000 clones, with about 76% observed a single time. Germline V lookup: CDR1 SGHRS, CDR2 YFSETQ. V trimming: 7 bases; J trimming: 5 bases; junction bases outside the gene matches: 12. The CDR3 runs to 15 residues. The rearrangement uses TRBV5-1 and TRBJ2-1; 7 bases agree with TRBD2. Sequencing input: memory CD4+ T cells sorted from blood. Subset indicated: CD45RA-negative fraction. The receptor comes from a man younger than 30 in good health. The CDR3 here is CASFSGTTGNNEQFF. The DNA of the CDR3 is TGCGCCAGCTTTTCCGGGACTACTGGCAACAATGAGCAGTTCTTC.